The clone carrying this T cell receptor (beta chain) was picked up one time. The record originates from a study of T cell changes during pregnancy in multiple sclerosis. From germline, CDR1 is KGHSH and CDR2 LQKENI. This CDR3 has 14 amino acids. V was pared by 2 bases and J by 3 bases, with 3 bases of the junction left unmatched. Profiled with immunoSEQ multiplex PCR; TCRdb holds only in-frame clones, not every one. The sample holds roughly 110,000 clones; roughly nine tenths are singletons and the top ten take roughly 1.6%. V gene TRBV18 combines with J gene TRBJ2-7; 8 bases line up with TRBD2. This clonotype originated in a female donor with multiple sclerosis, enrolled in a pregnancy study. This material consisted of peripheral blood, taken before pregnancy. For the CDR3, the DNA is TGTGCCAGCTCACCAAATAGCGGGGACTACGAGCAGTACTTC. As protein: CASSPNSGDYEQYF.